This T cell receptor beta chain was documented in a study of control samples from healthy donors and cancer patients. Trimming removed 5 bases at V and 3 bases at J, with 16 bases between. CDR1 and CDR2 (germline): LGHDT, YNNKEL (reference sequence). The CDR3 is 15 amino acids. Profiling relied on immunoSEQ multiplex PCR, and the TCRdb table lists in-frame clones only, not all of them. The sample shows over 80,000 clones, around 82% of them seen only once. V and J are TRBV3-1 (or the pseudogene TRBV3-2) and TRBJ1-1; D might be TRBD1 (6 bases). The sequence was obtained from a man aged 60-69 years in good health. The sequencing input was blood. Here the CDR3 reads CASSTPGTFDTEAFF. CDR3 sequence (DNA): TGTGCCAGCAGCACCCCCGGGACATTCGACACTGAAGCTTTCTTT.